Listed below are T cell receptor beta chains from one sample, sequenced in a study of CD8 T cells in ankylosing spondylitis. TCRdb processed the 5' RACE reads anew with MiXCR; each CDR3 protein has one entry. The sample yields roughly 220,000 distinct CDR3 sequences, 10% seen once. Sequencing input: blood, either unsorted or a sorted T cell fraction (not recorded which). The source is a male donor with ankylosing spondylitis or in good health (not recorded which). Each CDR3 is given with its conserved first and last residue. The D gene is left open where the match is weak. Only part of the rows carry a size: once, few, many, or a class if the clone is expanded.

j_call	clone_size	v_call	d_call	cdr3_aa	cdr3_nt
TRBJ2-7	-	TRBV7-2	TRBD2	CASRQGLAVSSYEQYF	TGTGCCAGCAGACAGGGACTAGCGGTTAGCTCCTACGAGCAGTACTTC
TRBJ1-1	many	TRBV7-9	-	CASSPTSGVNTEAFF	TGTGCCAGCAGTCCAACAAGCGGAGTTAACACTGAAGCTTTCTTT
TRBJ2-7	-	TRBV5-1	TRBD1	CASSLDGQVPYEQYF	TGCGCCAGCAGCTTGGATGGACAGGTCCCCTACGAGCAGTACTTC
TRBJ2-1	many	TRBV5-1	-	CASSLRLEGPNEQFF	TGCGCCAGCAGCTTACGACTAGAGGGGCCGAATGAGCAGTTCTTC
TRBJ2-1	many	TRBV30	-	CAWSVGQYNEQFF	TGTGCCTGGAGTGTAGGACAGTACAATGAGCAGTTCTTC
TRBJ1-5	many	TRBV12-3/TRBV12-4	-	CASSPIDGTNQPQHF	TGTGCCAGCAGCCCAATCGACGGAACAAATCAGCCCCAGCATTTT
TRBJ2-5	few	TRBV7-9	-	CASSPPGLLGETQYF	TGTGCCAGCAGCCCGCCGGGACTTTTAGGAGAGACCCAGTACTTC
TRBJ2-5	many	TRBV7-2	-	CASSSRGETQYF	TGTGCCAGCAGTTCGAGGGGGGAGACCCAGTACTTC
TRBJ1-2	-	TRBV4-2	-	CASSQGLNYGYTF	TGTGCCAGCAGCCAAGGCCTTAACTATGGCTACACCTTC
TRBJ1-1	-	TRBV2	-	CASSLSRAPEAFF	TGTGCCAGCAGCCTTTCAAGGGCACCTGAAGCTTTCTTT
TRBJ2-1	-	TRBV6-4	-	CASSLGDGGKFF	TGTGCCAGCAGCCTCGGGGACGGAGGAAAGTTCTTC
TRBJ2-5	many	TRBV9	-	CASSVEETQYF	TGTGCCAGTAGTGTGGAAGAGACCCAGTACTTC
TRBJ1-4	-	TRBV7-9	-	CASSRTESTNEKLFF	TGTGCCAGCAGTCGGACAGAATCAACTAATGAAAAACTGTTTTTT
TRBJ2-3	many	TRBV29-1	TRBD2	CSVRMGRGGTDTQYF	TGCAGCGTCAGAATGGGGCGGGGGGGAACAGATACGCAGTATTTT
TRBJ2-5	few	TRBV9	-	CASSPRVASETQYF	TGTGCCAGCAGCCCCCGGGTGGCTAGCGAGACCCAGTACTTC
TRBJ1-5	many	TRBV20-1	-	CSASPPREINQPQHF	TGCAGTGCTAGCCCCCCCCGGGAAATAAATCAGCCCCAGCATTTT
TRBJ1-2	many	TRBV28	-	CASSLQDDSPTSLYGYTF	TGTGCCAGCAGTTTACAAGATGACAGCCCCACCTCTCTCTATGGCTACACCTTC
TRBJ1-2	many	TRBV27	TRBD1	CASRLQGAYYGYTF	TGTGCCAGCAGACTACAGGGGGCTTACTATGGCTACACCTTC
TRBJ1-3	-	TRBV5-1	-	CASSPREMSGNTIYF	TGCGCCAGCAGCCCGAGGGAGATGTCTGGAAACACCATATATTTT
TRBJ2-3	-	TRBV5-1	TRBD1	CASRDRLSTDTQYF	TGCGCCAGCAGGGACAGGCTCAGCACAGATACGCAGTATTTT
TRBJ2-1	many	TRBV5-6	TRBD1	CASSRNRGPYNEQFF	TGTGCCAGCAGCAGGAACAGGGGCCCCTACAATGAGCAGTTCTTC
TRBJ2-1	many	TRBV20-1	-	CSARDTTSPLLVVQFF	TGCAGTGCTAGAGATACTACTAGCCCTCTTCTCGTCGTGCAGTTCTTC
TRBJ2-2	many	TRBV27	-	CASSARGAGELFF	TGTGCCAGCAGTGCCCGGGGCGCCGGGGAGCTGTTTTTT
TRBJ1-1	few	TRBV3-1	TRBD1	CASSQSDRGGTEAFF	TGTGCCAGCAGCCAATCGGACAGGGGAGGAACTGAAGCTTTCTTT
TRBJ1-4	few	TRBV7-2	TRBD1	CASRSRSGQGNEKLFF	TGTGCCAGCAGATCCCGGTCCGGACAGGGTAATGAAAAACTGTTTTTT
TRBJ2-1	few	TRBV7-2	TRBD2	CASSLVSGGAKEQFF	TGTGCCAGCAGCTTAGTTAGCGGGGGGGCCAAGGAGCAGTTCTTC
TRBJ1-6	-	TRBV3-1	-	CASSPDGISPLHF	TGTGCCAGCAGCCCGGACGGGATTTCACCCCTCCACTTT
TRBJ1-5	many	TRBV12-3/TRBV12-4	-	CASSLGPTGGYQPQHF	TGTGCCAGCAGTTTAGGGCCAACGGGGGGCTACCAGCCCCAGCATTTT
TRBJ1-4	few	TRBV20-1	-	CSASLSQGREKLFF	TGCAGTGCTAGTCTTTCCCAGGGACGGGAAAAACTGTTTTTT
TRBJ2-5	-	TRBV9	-	CASSVVGGHGETQYF	TGTGCCAGCAGCGTAGTTGGGGGGCACGGGGAGACCCAGTACTTC
TRBJ2-7	many	TRBV5-1	TRBD2	CASSHGSSGGKDEQYF	TGCGCCAGCAGCCACGGGTCGAGCGGGGGGAAGGACGAGCAGTACTTC
TRBJ2-3	many	TRBV12-3/TRBV12-4	-	CASSSSANTDTQYF	TGTGCCAGCAGCTCTAGCGCGAACACAGATACGCAGTATTTT
TRBJ2-3	-	TRBV9	TRBD2	CASSVGAGGLQSDTQYF	TGTGCCAGCAGCGTAGGAGCGGGGGGCCTCCAGTCAGATACGCAGTATTTT
TRBJ1-2	few	TRBV28	-	CASSLTGGTGAF	TGTGCCAGCAGTTTAACCGGCGGGACCGGTGCCTTC
TRBJ2-7	many	TRBV7-3	TRBD1	CASSLAPDRVEQYF	TGTGCCAGCAGCTTAGCCCCAGACAGGGTTGAGCAGTACTTC
TRBJ2-4	-	TRBV7-2	-	CASSGRAWEITENIQYF	TGTGCCAGCAGCGGACGCGCGTGGGAGATTACGGAAAACATTCAGTACTTC
TRBJ2-5	many	TRBV5-1	-	CASSFNRGDQETQYF	TGCGCCAGCAGCTTCAATAGGGGGGACCAAGAGACCCAGTACTTC
TRBJ2-7	many	TRBV5-1	-	CASSLDQGEAYEQYF	TGCGCCAGCAGCTTGGATCAAGGGGAAGCCTACGAGCAGTACTTC
TRBJ2-1	many	TRBV20-1	TRBD2	CSAHRAGPYNEQFF	TGCAGTGCTCATCGAGCGGGACCCTACAATGAGCAGTTCTTC
TRBJ1-6	many	TRBV5-1	-	CASSTDVQQQLHF	TGCGCCAGCAGCACGGACGTACAACAGCAACTCCACTTT
TRBJ2-1	many	TRBV28	-	CASSLPPPLSTEQFF	TGTGCCAGCAGTTTACCCCCCCCACTAAGTACTGAGCAGTTCTTC
TRBJ2-5	few	TRBV7-2	-	CASRGGRVETQYF	TGTGCCAGCAGAGGGGGGCGGGTGGAGACCCAGTACTTC
TRBJ1-2	many	TRBV5-6	-	CASSPVRGGYTF	TGTGCCAGCAGCCCGGTTCGGGGTGGCTACACCTTC
TRBJ1-2	few	TRBV12-3/TRBV12-4	-	CASSFQGYGYTF	TGTGCCAGCAGTTTCCAAGGTTATGGCTACACCTTC
TRBJ1-2	many	TRBV4-2	-	CASSQVSLDGYTF	TGTGCCAGCAGCCAAGTCAGTCTAGATGGCTACACCTTC
TRBJ1-1	many	TRBV10-3	-	CAIGDSLNTEAFF	TGTGCCATCGGTGACAGCCTGAACACTGAAGCTTTCTTT
TRBJ2-7	many	TRBV6-1	-	CASRSELGHPSYEQYF	TGTGCCAGCAGGTCAGAATTGGGACACCCCTCCTACGAGCAGTACTTC
TRBJ2-3	many	TRBV5-1	TRBD2	CASSSSGGAADTQYF	TGCGCCAGCAGTTCTAGCGGGGGGGCGGCAGATACGCAGTATTTT
TRBJ1-1	-	TRBV7-6	TRBD1	CASSLITGQGAAFF	TGTGCCAGCAGCCTAATAACCGGACAGGGGGCGGCTTTCTTT
TRBJ1-1	-	TRBV20-1	-	CRTGQTHTEAFF	TGCAGAACAGGACAGACACACACTGAAGCTTTCTTT
TRBJ2-7	-	TRBV5-1	-	CASSLGGAASYEQYF	TGCGCCAGCAGCTTGGGAGGCGCGGCCTCCTACGAGCAGTACTTC